These 19 T cell receptor beta chains originate from one sample sequenced in a study of T cells in Graves' hyperthyroidism and ophthalmopathy. Researchers took RNA transcripts and amplified the TCR beta CDR3 regions from them. First-round RT-PCR of the TCR CDR3 relied on the HTBI primer set. One entry per CDR3 protein, called by TCRdb with MiXCR from the multiplex PCR reads. The data hold 550,000 to 850,000 distinct CDR3 sequences, with 15% to 20% observed a single time. Sequenced input: blood. These receptors were collected from a woman aged 50 to 65 with Graves' hyperthyroidism that later progressed to Graves' ophthalmopathy.

CDR3 in DNA: TGCGCCAGCAGCCGAGACCCTGGACAGGGTCGAAAGACCCAGTACTTC. Amino acid sequence: CASSRDPGQGRKTQYF. The rearrangement links TRBV5-1 to TRBJ2-5; 8 bases line up with TRBD1. The trim removed 4 bases at V and 6 bases at J, leaving 14 bases unmatched. CDR1 is SGHRS, CDR2 YFSETQ, per germline. The length of the CDR3 is 16 residues.

This clonotype was observed a handful of times. This may stem from a read error, because a much larger clone lies one nucleotide away. This rearrangement joins TRBV3-1 to TRBJ1-5; D call uncertain. The germline V and J ends were trimmed by 0 bases and 3 bases, with 9 bases remaining between them. The CDR3 consists of 15 residues. Germline V lookup: CDR1 LGHDT, CDR2 YNNKEL (reference sequence). CDR3 DNA: TGTGCCAGCAGCCAAGATGGCAGCTTCAATCAGCCCCAGCATTTT. Its protein is CASSQDGSFNQPQHF. The full variable domain, with the rest looked up from reference TRBV3-1 and TRBJ1-5, is DTAVSQTPKYLVTQMGNDKSIKCEQNLGHDTMYWYKQDSKKFLKIMFSYNNKELIINETVPNRFSPKSPDKAHLNLHINSLELGDSAVYFCASSQDGSFNQPQHFGDGTRLSIL.

The chain recombines TRBV7-9 with TRBJ1-1, with D perhaps TRBD1 (5 bases). The CDR3 length is 12 residues. V was clipped by 5 bases and J by 9 bases, with 13 bases between them. The germline V gene encodes CDR1 SEHNR and CDR2 FQNEAQ (reference sequence). The CDR3 DNA reads TGTGCCAGCAGCCCTGGGGGGGATAAAGCTTTCTTT. Translation gives CASSPGGDKAFF.

The rearrangement joins TRBV27 to TRBJ2-7, with D unclear. Between the trimmed V and J ends, which lost 6 bases and 1 base, there was a span of 13 bases. The length of the CDR3 is 14 residues. Germline V CDR1 and CDR2: MNHEY, SMNVEV (reference sequence). Here the CDR3 DNA reads TGTGCCAGCAGCTTAGTGAGGTTTTCCTACGAGCAGTACTTC. It is translated as CASSLVRFSYEQYF.

This clonotype has just a few counts. This may be a read error: a much more frequent sequence differs by one nucleotide. J is TRBJ1-5 and V is TRBV2; 7 nucleotides agree with TRBD1. CDR1 SNHLY and CDR2 FYNNEI come from the germline V gene. J was trimmed by 0 bases and V by 7 bases; bases with no gene match: 12. There are 17 residues in the CDR3. Here the CDR3 DNA reads TGTGCCAGCACACCCTACCAGGGGGGAAGTAGCAATCAGCCCCAGCATTTT. Its protein product is CASTPYQGGSSNQPQHF.

This clonotype showed up many times. The chain links TRBV3-1 to TRBJ1-5; 9 bases align to TRBD1. Trimming removed 1 base from V and 7 bases from J; junction bases left unmatched: 11. The CDR3 is 17 residues long. Germline CDR1 and CDR2: LGHDT and YNNKEL (reference sequence). The CDR3: CASSQGGTGIFLQPQHF. The CDR3 nucleotides read TGTGCCAGCAGCCAAGGGGGGACAGGGATCTTCCTGCAGCCCCAGCATTTT.

The V call is TRBV6-1, the J call TRBJ1-3; 12 nucleotides match TRBD1. J lost 2 bases, V lost 6 bases, and 2 bases had no gene match. In germline, CDR1 is MNHNS, CDR2 SASEGT. The CDR3 loop spans 15 amino acids. The CDR3 protein is CASRGDRGPGNTIYF. CDR3 nucleotides: TGTGCCAGCAGGGGGGACAGGGGGCCTGGAAACACCATATATTTT.

This clonotype showed up many times. V gene TRBV11-2 combines with J gene TRBJ1-6; 9 bases match TRBD1. Unmatched junction bases numbered 13, after V lost 6 bases and J lost 7 bases. CDR1 is SGHAT and CDR2 is FQNNGV in the germline V gene. This CDR3 region has 17 residues. The CDR3, as DNA: TGTGCCAGCAGTCATCTGACAGGGGGGTTAGCAAATTCACCCCTCCACTTT. Translation gives CASSHLTGGLANSPLHF.

Ten or more counts support this clonotype. This rearrangement joins TRBV15 to TRBJ2-1; TRBD1 matches at 8 bases. Trimming took 2 bases from V and 9 from J; bases not matched to a gene: 6. Germline CDR1 and CDR2: LNHNV and YYDKDF (reference sequence). CDR3 length: 14 amino acids. This CDR3 reads CATSRYDRGSEQFF. The CDR3 DNA reads TGTGCCACCAGCAGATACGACAGGGGAAGTGAGCAGTTCTTC.

This clonotype was seen many times. The chain has TRBV3-1 and TRBJ2-7, with D possibly called TRBD1 or TRBD2 (5 bases each). The V end was cut by 3 bases, the J end by 1 base, with 13 bases between. Germline CDR1 and CDR2: LGHDT and YNNKEL (reference sequence). The CDR3 is 15 amino acids. This chain's CDR3 is CASSQAGTGSYEQYF. Here the CDR3 DNA reads TGTGCCAGCAGCCAGGCTGGGACGGGATCCTACGAGCAGTACTTC.

This clonotype has a handful of counts. This chain links TRBV2 with TRBJ2-2; D is undetermined. The CDR3 spans 13 residues. The V end was cut by 4 bases, the J end by 6 bases, with 9 bases between. Germline V gene data show CDR1 as SNHLY and CDR2 as FYNNEI. The CDR3 sequence is CASSGRVAGELFF. CDR3 nucleotides: TGTGCCAGCAGTGGTCGGGTGGCCGGGGAGCTGTTTTTT.

This clonotype has ten or more counts. The CDR3 DNA reads TGTGCCAGCTCAACTACCGGGACAGGGATGGGGGTGAACACTGAAGCTTTCTTT. Translating gives CASSTTGTGMGVNTEAFF. This sequence joins TRBV18 and TRBJ1-1; TRBD1 agrees at 9 bases. The CDR3 sequence is 18 residues long. The germline gives CDR1 KGHSH, CDR2 LQKENI. The junction had 13 bases not matched to a gene; V was cut back by 5 bases and J by 0 bases.

In its sample, this clonotype was seen a few times. The gene calls are TRBV9 and TRBJ1-1, with 7 nucleotides matching TRBD1. Germline trimming cut 1 base from V and 0 bases from J; bases unmatched to any gene: 9. Germline CDR1 is SGDLS and CDR2 is YYNGEE. This CDR3 has 17 residues. The CDR3 loop is CASSVWAGTEMNTEAFF. The CDR3 nucleotides are TGTGCCAGCAGCGTATGGGCCGGGACAGAGATGAACACTGAAGCTTTCTTT.

V gene TRBV27 combines with J gene TRBJ1-6; D gene unclear. Germline lookup yields CDR1 MNHEY and CDR2 SMNVEV (reference sequence). The V end was cut by 7 bases, the J end by 7 bases, with 17 bases between. The CDR3 has 15 amino acids. The CDR3 sequence is CASTSFVMSNSPLHF. The CDR3 nucleotides read TGTGCCAGCACAAGTTTTGTTATGAGCAATTCACCCCTCCACTTT.

The CDR3 reads CASGRDITGNRETQYF. CDR3 in DNA: TGTGCTAGTGGGAGGGACATAACAGGGAACCGGGAGACCCAGTACTTC. This chain joins TRBV12-5 and TRBJ2-5; D perhaps matches TRBD1 (6 bases). The CDR3 runs to 16 residues. Germline CDR1 is LGHNT and CDR2 is FRNRAP. The ends were cut back, 6 bases at V and 5 bases at J, with 22 bases in the middle.

The chain carries TRBV19 and TRBJ1-6; 7 bases align to TRBD1. Germline V gene sequence: CDR1 LNHDA, CDR2 SQIVND (reference sequence). The CDR3 covers 17 residues. V shed 3 bases, J shed 8 bases, and the junction held 13 bases outside the gene matches. The CDR3 DNA sequence: TGTGCCAGTAGTATCGCCCCGCCGACAGGGTTGGATTCACCCCTCCACTTT. Protein sequence: CASSIAPPTGLDSPLHF.

Many counts were recorded for this clonotype. The rearrangement joins TRBV3-1 to TRBJ1-4, with no clear D. V lost 0 bases and J lost 6, with 11 bases in between. This CDR3 has 15 residues. Germline values: CDR1 LGHDT, CDR2 YNNKEL (reference sequence). The CDR3 is CASSQEDERDEKLFF. The CDR3 DNA is TGTGCCAGCAGCCAAGAAGACGAAAGGGATGAAAAACTGTTTTTT. The full variable domain, with the rest looked up from reference TRBV3-1 and TRBJ1-4, is DTAVSQTPKYLVTQMGNDKSIKCEQNLGHDTMYWYKQDSKKFLKIMFSYNNKELIINETVPNRFSPKSPDKAHLNLHINSLELGDSAVYFCASSQEDERDEKLFFGSGTQLSVL.

This clonotype was observed a few times. The chain is built from TRBV20-1 and TRBJ1-3; D unresolved. V shed 0 bases and J shed 0 bases, with 6 bases lying between them. The CDR3 is made up of 14 amino acids. Germline V lookup: CDR1 DFQATT, CDR2 SNEGSKA (reference sequence). The CDR3, as DNA: TGCAGTGCTAGAGACAGCCGCTCTGGAAACACCATATATTTT. It is translated as CSARDSRSGNTIYF.

This clonotype has a count of ten or more. The chain has TRBV11-3 and TRBJ2-1; 9 bases match TRBD2. The V segment lost 6 bases and the J segment 6 bases; nucleotides outside the gene matches: 9. The CDR3 loop spans 15 amino acids. From germline, CDR1 is SGHNT and CDR2 YENEEA. The CDR3 loop is CASRGRGGNRNEQFF. As DNA, the CDR3 is TGTGCCAGCAGAGGGCGGGGGGGCAATCGCAATGAGCAGTTCTTC.